This T cell receptor (beta chain) derives from a study of OX40 agonist ivuxolimab in advanced cancers. A note on this clone: The antigen is undetermined.

The CDR3 is 14 amino acids. The germline V gene has CDR1 LNHDA and CDR2 SQIVND (reference sequence). V lost 4 bases to trimming and J lost 6 bases, with 13 bases between them. Study-level points and caveats: Clonal expansion from baseline to week 6 occurred in both CD4+ and CD8+ T cells.

Method: immunoSEQ multiplex PCR; TCRdb's copy keeps in-frame clones and lacks some. The sample includes under 50,000 clones, 88% of them seen just once. V gene TRBV19 combines with J gene TRBJ2-1; D unclear. The receptor comes from an adult with an advanced solid tumor such as melanoma, head and neck, liver or kidney cancer. Sequencing used CD4+ or CD8+ T cells sorted from blood, obtained in a trial of the OX40 agonist ivuxolimab. The CDR3 DNA sequence: TGTGCCAGTAGTAGATCCCCTGACCGCAATGAGCAGTTCTTC. It translates to CASSRSPDRNEQFF. The complete variable domain, with remaining parts taken from reference TRBV19 and TRBJ2-1, reads DGGITQSPKYLFRKEGQNVTLSCEQNLNHDAMYWYRQDPGQGLRLIYYSQIVNDFQKGDIAEGYSVSREKKESFPLTVTSAQKNPTAFYLCASSRSPDRNEQFFGPGTRLTVL.